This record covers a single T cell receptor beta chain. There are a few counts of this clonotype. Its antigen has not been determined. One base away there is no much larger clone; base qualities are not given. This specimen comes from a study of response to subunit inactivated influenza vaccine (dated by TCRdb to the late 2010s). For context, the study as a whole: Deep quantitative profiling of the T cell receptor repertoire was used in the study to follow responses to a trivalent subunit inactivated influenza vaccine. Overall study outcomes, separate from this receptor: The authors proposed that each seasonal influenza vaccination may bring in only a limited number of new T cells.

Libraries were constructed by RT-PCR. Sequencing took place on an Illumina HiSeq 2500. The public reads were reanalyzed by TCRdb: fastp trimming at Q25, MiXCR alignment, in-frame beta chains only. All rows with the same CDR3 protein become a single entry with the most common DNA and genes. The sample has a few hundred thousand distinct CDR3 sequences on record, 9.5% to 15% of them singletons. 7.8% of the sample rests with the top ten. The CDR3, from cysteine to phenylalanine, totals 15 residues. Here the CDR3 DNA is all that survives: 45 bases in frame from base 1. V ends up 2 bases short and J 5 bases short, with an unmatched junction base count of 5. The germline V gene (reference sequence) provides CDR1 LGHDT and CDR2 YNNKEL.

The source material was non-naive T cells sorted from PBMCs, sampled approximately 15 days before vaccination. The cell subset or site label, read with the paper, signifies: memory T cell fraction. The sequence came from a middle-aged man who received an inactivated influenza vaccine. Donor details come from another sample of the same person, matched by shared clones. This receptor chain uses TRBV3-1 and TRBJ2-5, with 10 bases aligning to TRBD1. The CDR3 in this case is CASSQPGQGFETQYF. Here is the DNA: TGTGCCAGCAGCCAACCGGGACAGGGGTTCGAGACCCAGTACTTC.